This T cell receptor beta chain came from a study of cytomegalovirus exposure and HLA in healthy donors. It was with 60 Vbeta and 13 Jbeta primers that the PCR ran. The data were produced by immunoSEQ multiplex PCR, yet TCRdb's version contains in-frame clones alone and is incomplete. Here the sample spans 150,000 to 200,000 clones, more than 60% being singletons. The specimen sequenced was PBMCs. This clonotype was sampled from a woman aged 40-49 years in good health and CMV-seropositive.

The CDR3 DNA follows: TGTGCCACCAGGGAGCTTACAGGGGTCCGCACAGATACGCAGTATTTT. This sequence encodes CATRELTGVRTDTQYF. J is TRBJ2-3 and V is TRBV15; 7 bases are a match to TRBD1. CDR1 LNHNV and CDR2 YYDKDF come from the germline V gene (reference sequence). There are 16 residues in the CDR3. Trimming took 6 bases from V and 1 from J; bases not matched to a gene: 10.